Each of the 9 T cell receptor beta chains below was sequenced from the same sample in a study of CD8 T cells in Susac syndrome. With random hexamers, roughly 0.45 to 1 ug RNA was reverse transcribed. TCRdb used MiXCR to reprocess the immunoSEQ multiplex PCR reads, holding one entry per CDR3 protein. The table records 300,000 to 350,000 distinct CDR3 sequences, about 90% of them present only once. Sequencing was carried out using CD4+ T cells from PBMCs. Receptors were obtained from a human donor with multiple sclerosis.

The chain employs TRBV10-3 and TRBJ2-3, with TRBD2 identical over 11 bases. V gave up 3 bases and J gave up 3 bases; unmatched junction bases: 11. The CDR3 totals 18 residues. CDR1 ENHRY and CDR2 SYGVKD come from the germline V gene. CDR3 nucleotides: TGTGCCATCAGTGACAGGTATTCTGCTAGCGGGAGGACAGATACGCAGTATTTT. Its protein product is CAISDRYSASGRTDTQYF.

This chain joins TRBV20-1 and TRBJ2-2; D is possibly TRBD2 (5 bases). CDR1 and CDR2 (germline): DFQATT, SNEGSKA (reference sequence). Trimming left V 0 bases short and J 6 bases short, with 17 bases between. The CDR3 runs to 16 residues. The CDR3 DNA reads TGCAGTGCTAGAGAGAACGGGGTAACATTGGCCGGGGAGCTGTTTTTT. Protein: CSARENGVTLAGELFF.

The chain couples TRBV7-2 to TRBJ1-1; D is undetermined. The germline gives CDR1 SGHTA, CDR2 FQGNSA. CDR3 size: 12 residues. V lost 3 bases and J lost 4, with 6 bases in between. As DNA, the CDR3 is TGTGCCAGCAGCTTGACCATCACTGAAGCTTTCTTT. As protein: CASSLTITEAFF.

In nucleotides, the CDR3 is TGCGCCAGCAGCCCAGGACAGGCCCTCGCCTTTCGGGACACTGAAGCTTTCTTT. Encoded protein: CASSPGQALAFRDTEAFF. This sequence joins TRBV5-1 and TRBJ1-1; TRBD1 matches at 7 bases. Germline-derived CDR1 and CDR2 are SGHRS and YFSETQ. Germline trimming cut 4 bases from V and 3 bases from J; bases unmatched to any gene: 18. The CDR3 length is 18 residues.

This clonotype has just one count. J is TRBJ2-5 and V is TRBV5-8, with a possible D match to TRBD1 (6 bases). V lost 0 bases to trimming and J lost 0 bases, with 12 bases between them. The CDR3 has 16 residues. Germline V gene data show CDR1 as SGHTS and CDR2 as YDEGEE. The CDR3 is CASSLDRDQYQETQYF. DNA of the CDR3: TGTGCCAGCAGCTTGGACAGGGACCAGTACCAAGAGACCCAGTACTTC.

This sequence joins TRBV28 and TRBJ2-5; 7 nucleotides line up with TRBD1. With 1 base clipped from V and 3 bases from J, the junction kept 5 bases outside the gene matches. The CDR3 runs 15 residues. CDR1 MDHEN and CDR2 SYDVKM come from the germline V gene. CDR3: CASSLLDGQEETQYF. CDR3 in DNA: TGTGCCAGCAGTTTATTAGACGGACAGGAAGAGACCCAGTACTTC.

CDR3 in DNA: TGTGCCAGCAGCACCCAGTCGCGGGTGAATGAGCAGTTCTTC. This gives the protein CASSTQSRVNEQFF. The V gene is TRBV9, the J gene TRBJ2-1; weak D call: TRBD2 (5 bases). The CDR3 sequence is 14 residues long. Germline V lookup: CDR1 SGDLS, CDR2 YYNGEE. V was clipped by 4 bases and J by 7 bases, with 15 bases between them.

This chain connects TRBV4-2 to TRBJ1-3, with D tentatively TRBD1 (6 bases). Looked up from germline, CDR1 is LGHNA and CDR2 is YNFKEQ. The CDR3 has 20 residues. Trimming cost V 0 bases and J 6 bases, with 27 bases left between them. The CDR3 DNA sequence: TGTGCCAGCAGCCAAGACCCTCCCCAACAGGACAGAGTCGGCGAAAACACCATATATTTT. This translates into CASSQDPPQQDRVGENTIYF.

The CDR3 spells CASSYRLGSNTGELFF. CDR3 DNA sequence: TGTGCCAGCAGCTACCGGTTGGGCAGCAACACCGGGGAGCTGTTTTTT. The chain carries TRBV5-5 and TRBJ2-2; D remains ambiguous. The germline V gene encodes CDR1 SGHKS and CDR2 YYEKEE (reference sequence). The CDR3 has 16 amino acids. V lost 3 bases and J 2 bases, leaving 14 bases between the germline ends.